This T cell receptor beta chain came from a study of cytomegalovirus exposure and HLA in healthy donors. Study-wide findings and caveats: HLA restriction was apparent for most CMV-associated TCR beta chains in a later analysis. It was likely that a cluster of highly shared sequence variants was a sequencing artifact.

Concerning this clone: Antigen unknown.

CDR1 is SGHTA and CDR2 is FQGNSA in the germline V gene. Losses at the gene ends were 7 bases for V and 6 bases for J; bases not matched to a gene: 11. The length of the CDR3 is 14 residues. Donors were ostensibly healthy at sampling, although undocumented immune exposures were probable. The study ran its PCR with 60 Vbeta and 13 Jbeta primers. Clones were read by immunoSEQ multiplex PCR, and TCRdb kept only the in-frame ones, dropping some. This sample contains 96,000 or so clones. This receptor was taken from a woman between 25 and 40 years old in good health and CMV-seronegative. V and J are TRBV7-2 and TRBJ2-7; 8 bases fit TRBD1. Sequencing was performed on PBMCs. Here the CDR3 DNA reads TGTGCCAGCACTCTAATTTGGACAGGGACCGAGCAGTACTTC. This encodes CASTLIWTGTEQYF.